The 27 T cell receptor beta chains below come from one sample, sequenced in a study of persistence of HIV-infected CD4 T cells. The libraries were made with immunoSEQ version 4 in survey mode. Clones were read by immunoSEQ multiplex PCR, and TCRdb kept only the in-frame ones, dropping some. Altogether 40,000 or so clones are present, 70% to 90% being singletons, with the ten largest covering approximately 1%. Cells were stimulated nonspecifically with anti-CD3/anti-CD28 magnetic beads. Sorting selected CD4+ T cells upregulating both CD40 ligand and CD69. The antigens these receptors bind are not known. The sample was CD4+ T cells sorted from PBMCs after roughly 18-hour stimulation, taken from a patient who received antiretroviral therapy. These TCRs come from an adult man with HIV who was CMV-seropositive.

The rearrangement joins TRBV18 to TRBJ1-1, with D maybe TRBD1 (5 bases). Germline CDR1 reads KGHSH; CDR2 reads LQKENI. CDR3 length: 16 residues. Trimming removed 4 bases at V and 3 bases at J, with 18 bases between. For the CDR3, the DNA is TGTGCCAGCTCACTCACACCAAGGACACTTTACACTGAAGCTTTCTTT. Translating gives CASSLTPRTLYTEAFF.

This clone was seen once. For the CDR3, the DNA is TGTGCCAGCTCACCTCGTCTCCGTGGGTACCCCGGGACAGGGGTCACAGATACGCAGTATTTT. Amino acids: CASSPRLRGYPGTGVTDTQYF. The rearrangement joins TRBV18 to TRBJ2-3, with TRBD1 matching 10 bases. The CDR3 is made up of 21 amino acids. Germline V lookup: CDR1 KGHSH, CDR2 LQKENI. The V segment lost 3 bases and the J segment 2 bases; nucleotides outside the gene matches: 20.

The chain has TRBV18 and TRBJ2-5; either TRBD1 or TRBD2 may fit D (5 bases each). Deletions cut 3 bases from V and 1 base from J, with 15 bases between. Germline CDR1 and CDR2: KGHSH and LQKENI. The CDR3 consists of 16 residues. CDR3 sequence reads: CASSPQGAGAQETQYF. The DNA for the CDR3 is TGTGCCAGCTCACCCCAGGGTGCCGGGGCCCAAGAGACCCAGTACTTC.

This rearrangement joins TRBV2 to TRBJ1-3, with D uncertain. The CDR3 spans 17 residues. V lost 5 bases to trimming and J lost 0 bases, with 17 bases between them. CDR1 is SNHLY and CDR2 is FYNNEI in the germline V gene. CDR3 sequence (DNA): TGTGCCAGCAGTCCTTCTCTGACATCTCGCTCTGGAAACACCATATATTTT. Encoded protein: CASSPSLTSRSGNTIYF. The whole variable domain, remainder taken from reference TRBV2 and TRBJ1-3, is EPEVTQTPSHQVTQMGQEVILRCVPISNHLYFYWYRQILGQKVEFLVSFYNNEISEKSEIFDDQFSVERPDGSNFTLKIRSTKLEDSAMYFCASSPSLTSRSGNTIYFGEGSWLTVV.

CDR3 nucleotide sequence: TGTGCCAGCAGCCATTACGACAGGGGTGAGCAGTTCTTC. Amino acids: CASSHYDRGEQFF. V and J are TRBV3-1 (or the pseudogene TRBV3-2) and TRBJ2-1, with 8 bases that match TRBD1. CDR1 and CDR2 from the germline V gene are LGHDT and YNNKEL (reference sequence). V shed 3 bases and J 9 bases; nucleotides not matched to a gene: 4. This CDR3 is built from 13 residues.

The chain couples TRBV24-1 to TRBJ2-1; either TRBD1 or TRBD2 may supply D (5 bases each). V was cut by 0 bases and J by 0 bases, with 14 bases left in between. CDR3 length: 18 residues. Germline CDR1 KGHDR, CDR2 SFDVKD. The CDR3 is CATSDLATGTDSYNEQFF. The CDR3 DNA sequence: TGTGCCACCAGTGATTTGGCTACCGGGACGGACTCCTACAATGAGCAGTTCTTC.

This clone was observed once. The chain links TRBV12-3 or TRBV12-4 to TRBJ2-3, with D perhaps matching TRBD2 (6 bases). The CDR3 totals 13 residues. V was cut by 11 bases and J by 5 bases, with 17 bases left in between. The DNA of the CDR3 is TGTGCCTCCGGGGGTCTGCGGGAAGATACGCAGTATTTT. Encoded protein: CASGGLREDTQYF.

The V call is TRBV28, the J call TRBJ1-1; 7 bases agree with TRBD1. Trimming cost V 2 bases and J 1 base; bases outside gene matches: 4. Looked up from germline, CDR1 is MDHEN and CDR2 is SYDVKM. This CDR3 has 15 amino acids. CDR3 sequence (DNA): TGTGCCAGCAGTTTACGCTCAGGGGGGAACACTGAAGCTTTCTTT. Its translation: CASSLRSGGNTEAFF.

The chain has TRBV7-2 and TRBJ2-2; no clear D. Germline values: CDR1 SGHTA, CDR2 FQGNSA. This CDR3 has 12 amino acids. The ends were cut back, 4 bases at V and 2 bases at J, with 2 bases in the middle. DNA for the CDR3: TGTGCCAGCAGCTATAACACCGGGGAGCTGTTTTTT. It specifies CASSYNTGELFF.

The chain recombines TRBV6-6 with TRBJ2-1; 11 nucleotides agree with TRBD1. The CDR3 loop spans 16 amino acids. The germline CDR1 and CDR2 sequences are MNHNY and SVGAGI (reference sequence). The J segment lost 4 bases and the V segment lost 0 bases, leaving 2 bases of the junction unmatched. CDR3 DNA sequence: TGTGCCAGCAGTTACTCCGGACAGGGGGCTTACAATGAGCAGTTCTTC. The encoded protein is CASSYSGQGAYNEQFF.

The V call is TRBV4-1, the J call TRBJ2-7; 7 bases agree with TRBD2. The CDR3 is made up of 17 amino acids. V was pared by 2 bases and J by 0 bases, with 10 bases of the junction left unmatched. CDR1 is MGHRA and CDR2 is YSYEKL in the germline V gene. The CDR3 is CASSQSGGGSSSYEQYF. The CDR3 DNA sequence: TGCGCCAGCAGCCAATCTGGCGGGGGTTCCAGCTCCTACGAGCAGTACTTC.

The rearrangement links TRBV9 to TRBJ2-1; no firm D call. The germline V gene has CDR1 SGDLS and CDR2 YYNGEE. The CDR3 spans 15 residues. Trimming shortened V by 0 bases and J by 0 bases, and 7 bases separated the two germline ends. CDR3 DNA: TGTGCCAGCAGCGTAGCTCCTAGCTCCTACAATGAGCAGTTCTTC. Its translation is CASSVAPSSYNEQFF.

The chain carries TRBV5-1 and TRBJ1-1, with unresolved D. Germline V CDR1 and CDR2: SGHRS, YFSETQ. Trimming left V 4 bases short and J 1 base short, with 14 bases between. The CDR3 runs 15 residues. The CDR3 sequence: CASSTRPGPNTEAFF. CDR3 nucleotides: TGCGCCAGCAGCACGCGACCCGGGCCGAACACTGAAGCTTTCTTT.

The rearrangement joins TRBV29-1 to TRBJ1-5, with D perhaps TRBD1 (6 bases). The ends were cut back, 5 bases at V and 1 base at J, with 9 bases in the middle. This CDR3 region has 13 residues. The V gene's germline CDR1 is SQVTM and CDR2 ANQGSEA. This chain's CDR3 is CSVSRGSNQPQHF. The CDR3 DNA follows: TGCAGCGTTTCGAGGGGGAGCAATCAGCCCCAGCATTTT.

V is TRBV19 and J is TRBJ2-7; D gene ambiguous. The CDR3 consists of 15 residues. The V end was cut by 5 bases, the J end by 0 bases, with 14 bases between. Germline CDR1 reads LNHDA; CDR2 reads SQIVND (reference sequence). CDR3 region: CASSPQASSSYEQYF. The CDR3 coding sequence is TGTGCCAGTAGTCCCCAGGCTTCGAGCTCCTACGAGCAGTACTTC.

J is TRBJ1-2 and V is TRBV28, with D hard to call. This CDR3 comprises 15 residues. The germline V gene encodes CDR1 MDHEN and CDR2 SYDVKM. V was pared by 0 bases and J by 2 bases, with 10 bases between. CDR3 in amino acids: CASSLWAELNYGYTF. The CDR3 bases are TGTGCCAGCAGTTTATGGGCGGAGTTGAACTATGGCTACACCTTC.

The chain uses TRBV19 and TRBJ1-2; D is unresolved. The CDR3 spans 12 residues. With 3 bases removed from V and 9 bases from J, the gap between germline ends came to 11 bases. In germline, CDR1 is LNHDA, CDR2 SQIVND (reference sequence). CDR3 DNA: TGTGCCAGTAGTATCCTGGACGGCCGCTACACCTTC. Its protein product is CASSILDGRYTF.

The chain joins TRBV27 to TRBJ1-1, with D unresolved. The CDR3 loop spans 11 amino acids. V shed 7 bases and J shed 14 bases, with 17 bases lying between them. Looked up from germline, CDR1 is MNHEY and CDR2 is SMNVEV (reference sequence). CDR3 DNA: TGTGCCAGCACCAATGCGCGGTTGAACTTCTTT. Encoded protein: CASTNARLNFF.

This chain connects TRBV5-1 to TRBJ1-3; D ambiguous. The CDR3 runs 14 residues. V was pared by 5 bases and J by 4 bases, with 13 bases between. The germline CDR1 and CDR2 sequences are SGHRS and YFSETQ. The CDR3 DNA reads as TGCGCCAGCAGTCTCGGTTCGAGGGGAAACACCATATATTTT. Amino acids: CASSLGSRGNTIYF. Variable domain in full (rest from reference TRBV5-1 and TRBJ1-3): KAGVTQTPRYLIKTRGQQVTLSCSPISGHRSVSWYQQTPGQGLQFLFEYFSETQRNKGNFPGRFSGRQFSNSRSEMNVSTLELGDSALYLCASSLGSRGNTIYFGEGSWLTVV.

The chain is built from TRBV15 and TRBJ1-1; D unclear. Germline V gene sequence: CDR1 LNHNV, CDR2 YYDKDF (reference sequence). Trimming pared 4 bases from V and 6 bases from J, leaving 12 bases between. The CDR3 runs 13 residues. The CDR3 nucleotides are TGTGCCACCAGCAAGAAGGCGGTCTCTGAAGCTTTCTTT. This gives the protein CATSKKAVSEAFF.

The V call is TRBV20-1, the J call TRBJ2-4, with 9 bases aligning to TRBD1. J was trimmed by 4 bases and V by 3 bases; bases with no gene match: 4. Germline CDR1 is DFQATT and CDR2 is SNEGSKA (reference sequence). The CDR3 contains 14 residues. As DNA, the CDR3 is TGCAGTGCTAGTAGAGGACAGGGGAAAAACATTCAGTACTTC. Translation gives CSASRGQGKNIQYF.

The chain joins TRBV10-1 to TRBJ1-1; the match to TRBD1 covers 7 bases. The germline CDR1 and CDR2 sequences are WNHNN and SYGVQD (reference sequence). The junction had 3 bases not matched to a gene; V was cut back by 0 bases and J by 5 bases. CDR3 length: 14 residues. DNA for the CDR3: TGCGCCAGCAGTGAGTCGACAGGGATGACTGAAGCTTTCTTT. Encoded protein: CASSESTGMTEAFF.

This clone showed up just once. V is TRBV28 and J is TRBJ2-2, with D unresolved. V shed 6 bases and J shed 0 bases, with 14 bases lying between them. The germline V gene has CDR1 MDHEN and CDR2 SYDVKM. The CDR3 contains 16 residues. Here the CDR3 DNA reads TGTGCCAGCAGGTTTGTTGTTCCCGCGAACACCGGGGAGCTGTTTTTT. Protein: CASRFVVPANTGELFF.

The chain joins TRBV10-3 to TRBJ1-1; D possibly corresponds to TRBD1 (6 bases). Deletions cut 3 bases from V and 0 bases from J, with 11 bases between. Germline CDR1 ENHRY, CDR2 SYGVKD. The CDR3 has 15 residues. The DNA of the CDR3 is TGTGCCATCAGTGATAGGACAGCTATGAACACTGAAGCTTTCTTT. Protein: CAISDRTAMNTEAFF.

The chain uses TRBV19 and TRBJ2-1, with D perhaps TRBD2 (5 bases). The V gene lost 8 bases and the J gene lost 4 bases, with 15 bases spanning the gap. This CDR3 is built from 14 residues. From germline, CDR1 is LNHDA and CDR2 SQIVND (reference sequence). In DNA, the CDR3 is TGTGCCAGTCGGACGAGCGGATCTTACAATGAGCAGTTCTTC. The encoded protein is CASRTSGSYNEQFF. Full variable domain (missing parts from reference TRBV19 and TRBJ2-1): DGGITQSPKYLFRKEGQNVTLSCEQNLNHDAMYWYRQDPGQGLRLIYYSQIVNDFQKGDIAEGYSVSREKKESFPLTVTSAQKNPTAFYLCASRTSGSYNEQFFGPGTRLTVL.

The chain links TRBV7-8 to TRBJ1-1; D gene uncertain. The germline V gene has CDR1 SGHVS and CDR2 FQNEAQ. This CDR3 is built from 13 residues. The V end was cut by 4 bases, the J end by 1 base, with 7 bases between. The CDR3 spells CASSSDGNTEAFF. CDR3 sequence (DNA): TGTGCCAGCAGCTCGGACGGGAACACTGAAGCTTTCTTT.

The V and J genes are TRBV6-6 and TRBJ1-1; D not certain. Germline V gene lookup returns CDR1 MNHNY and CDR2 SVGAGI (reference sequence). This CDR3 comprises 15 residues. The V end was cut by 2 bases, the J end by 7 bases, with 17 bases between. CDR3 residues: CASSYGITLTGEAFF. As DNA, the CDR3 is TGTGCCAGCAGTTACGGGATTACGTTGACGGGTGAAGCTTTCTTT.